The T cell receptor beta chain described here comes from a study of blood T cells in healthy people across ages. Findings and caveats of the study: Relative to aged donors, long-lived donors carried more naive CD4+ cells and displayed higher diversity. TCR beta diversity was tightly associated with the proportion of naive T cells. Estimated diversity across one million T cells was deemed an underestimate. TCR beta diversity per million T cells fell roughly linearly with age.

The germline CDR1 and CDR2 sequences are SEHNR and FQNEAQ (reference sequence). The CDR3 consists of 16 residues. Deletions cut 0 bases from V and 7 bases from J, with 16 bases between. In regard to this clonotype: What it binds is unknown.

The second PCR ran about 6 to 12 cycles with a sample-barcoded 5' primer and J-beta primers. From the 5' RACE reads, TCRdb called clonotypes with MiXCR, one entry per CDR3 protein. The table records about 1.6 million distinct CDR3 sequences, roughly a third of them present only once. Input material: blood. This chain links TRBV7-9 with TRBJ2-1; D might be TRBD1 (6 bases). The sequence derives from a woman in her twenties or thirties in good health. As DNA, the CDR3 is TGTGCCAGCAGCTTAGCTGGATGGGGCAGGGGAAATGAGCAGTTCTTC. This codes for CASSLAGWGRGNEQFF.